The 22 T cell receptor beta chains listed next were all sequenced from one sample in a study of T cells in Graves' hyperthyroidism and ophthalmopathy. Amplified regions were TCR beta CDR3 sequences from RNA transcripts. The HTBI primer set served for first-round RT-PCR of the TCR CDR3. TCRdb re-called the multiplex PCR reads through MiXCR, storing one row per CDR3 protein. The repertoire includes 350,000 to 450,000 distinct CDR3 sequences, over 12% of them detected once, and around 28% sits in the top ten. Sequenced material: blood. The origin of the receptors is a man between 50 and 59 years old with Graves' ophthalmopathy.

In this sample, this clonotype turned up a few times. CDR3: CASSHGQGDSNQPQHF. The DNA of the CDR3 is TGCGCCAGCAGCCACGGACAGGGGGATAGCAATCAGCCCCAGCATTTT. The chain couples TRBV4-1 to TRBJ1-5; 10 nucleotides match TRBD1. V lost 3 bases, J lost 0 bases, and 2 bases stayed unmatched. The germline V gene encodes CDR1 MGHRA and CDR2 YSYEKL. This CDR3 is 16 amino acids long.

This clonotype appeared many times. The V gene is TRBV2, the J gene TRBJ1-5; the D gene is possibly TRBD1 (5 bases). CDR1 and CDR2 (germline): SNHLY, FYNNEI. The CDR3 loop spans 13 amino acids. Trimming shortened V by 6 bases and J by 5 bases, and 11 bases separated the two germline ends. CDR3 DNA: TGTGCCAGCAGCCCAGGGAAGGATCAGCCCCAGCATTTT. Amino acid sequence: CASSPGKDQPQHF.

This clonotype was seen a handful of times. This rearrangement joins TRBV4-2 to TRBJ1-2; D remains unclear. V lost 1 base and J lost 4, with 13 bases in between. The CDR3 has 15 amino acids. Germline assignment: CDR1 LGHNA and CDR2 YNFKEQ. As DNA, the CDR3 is TGTGCCAGCAGCCAAGCAAATACAGAAGCCTATGGCTACACCTTC. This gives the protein CASSQANTEAYGYTF.

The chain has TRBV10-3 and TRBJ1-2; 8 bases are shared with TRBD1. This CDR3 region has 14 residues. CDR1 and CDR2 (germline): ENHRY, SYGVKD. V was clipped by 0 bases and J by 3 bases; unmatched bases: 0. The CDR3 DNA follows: TGTGCCATCAGTGAGTCGGACAGGGACTATGGCTACACCTTC. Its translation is CAISESDRDYGYTF.

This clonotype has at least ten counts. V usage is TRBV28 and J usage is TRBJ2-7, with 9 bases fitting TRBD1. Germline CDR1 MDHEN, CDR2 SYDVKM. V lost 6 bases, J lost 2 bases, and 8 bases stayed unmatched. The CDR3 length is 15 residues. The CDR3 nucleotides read TGTGCCAGCAGGCAGGGACAGGGTTTGACCTACGAGCAGTACTTC. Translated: CASRQGQGLTYEQYF. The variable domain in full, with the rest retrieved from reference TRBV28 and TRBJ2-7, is DVKVTQSSRYLVKRTGEKVFLECVQDMDHENMFWYRQDPGLGLRLIYFSYDVKMKEKGDIPEGYSVSREKKERFSLILESASTNQTSMYLCASRQGQGLTYEQYFGPGTRLTVT.

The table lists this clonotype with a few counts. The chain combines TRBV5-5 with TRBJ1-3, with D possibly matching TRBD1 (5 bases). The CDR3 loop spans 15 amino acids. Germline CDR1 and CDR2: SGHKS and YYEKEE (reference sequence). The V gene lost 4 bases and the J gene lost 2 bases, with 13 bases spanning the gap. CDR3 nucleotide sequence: TGTGCCAGCAGCACCTGGATGGGGGCTGGAAACACCATATATTTT. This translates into CASSTWMGAGNTIYF. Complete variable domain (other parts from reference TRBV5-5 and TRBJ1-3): DAGVTQSPTHLIKTRGQQVTLRCSPISGHKSVSWYQQVLGQGPQFIFQYYEKEERGRGNFPDRFSARQFPNYSSELNVNALLLGDSALYLCASSTWMGAGNTIYFGEGSWLTVV.

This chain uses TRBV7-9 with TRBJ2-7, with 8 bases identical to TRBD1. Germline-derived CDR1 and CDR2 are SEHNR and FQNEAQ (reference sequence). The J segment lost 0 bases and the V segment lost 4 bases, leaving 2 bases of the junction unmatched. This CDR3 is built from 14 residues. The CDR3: CASSSQGGSYEQYF. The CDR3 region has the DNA TGTGCCAGCAGCTCACAGGGGGGCTCCTACGAGCAGTACTTC.

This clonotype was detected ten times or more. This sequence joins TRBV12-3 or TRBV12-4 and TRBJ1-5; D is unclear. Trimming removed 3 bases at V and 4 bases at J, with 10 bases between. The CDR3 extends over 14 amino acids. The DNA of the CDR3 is TGTGCCAGCAGTTTCGGGAGAAAGAATCAGCCCCAGCATTTT. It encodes CASSFGRKNQPQHF.

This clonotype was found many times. The chain's CDR3 is CASSSPTADPGTDTQYF. CDR3 nucleotide sequence: TGTGCCAGCAGTTCGCCGACAGCTGATCCTGGCACAGATACGCAGTATTTT. The chain combines TRBV28 with TRBJ2-3, with D tentatively TRBD1 (5 bases). The CDR3 spans 17 residues. Germline CDR1 reads MDHEN; CDR2 reads SYDVKM. V dropped 4 bases and J dropped 1 base, with 18 bases sitting between them. The variable domain in full, completed from reference TRBV28 and TRBJ2-3, reads DVKVTQSSRYLVKRTGEKVFLECVQDMDHENMFWYRQDPGLGLRLIYFSYDVKMKEKGDIPEGYSVSREKKERFSLILESASTNQTSMYLCASSSPTADPGTDTQYFGPGTRLTVL.

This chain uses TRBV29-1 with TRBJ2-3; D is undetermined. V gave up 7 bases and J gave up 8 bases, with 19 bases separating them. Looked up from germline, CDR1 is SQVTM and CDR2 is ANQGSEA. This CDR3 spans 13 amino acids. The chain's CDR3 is CSAEINYSSTQYF. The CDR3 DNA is TGCAGCGCCGAAATAAACTACAGTAGTACGCAGTATTTT.

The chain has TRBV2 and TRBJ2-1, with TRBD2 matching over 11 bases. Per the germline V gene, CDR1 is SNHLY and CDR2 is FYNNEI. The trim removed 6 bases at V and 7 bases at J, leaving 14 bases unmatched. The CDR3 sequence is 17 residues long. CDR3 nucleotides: TGTGCCAGCAGCGGGACTAGCGGCGGGAGGAAAGATAATGAGCAGTTCTTC. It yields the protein CASSGTSGGRKDNEQFF.

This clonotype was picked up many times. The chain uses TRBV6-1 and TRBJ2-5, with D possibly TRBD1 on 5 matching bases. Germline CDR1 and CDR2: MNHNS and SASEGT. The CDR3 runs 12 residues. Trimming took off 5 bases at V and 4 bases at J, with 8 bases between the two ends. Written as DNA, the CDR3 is TGTGCCAGCAGTTCAGGGTTAGAGACCCAGTACTTC. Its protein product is CASSSGLETQYF.

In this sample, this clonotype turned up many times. The CDR3 DNA sequence: TGTGCCAGCAGCCCTCCCCCAGGATACGAGCAGTACTTC. Translated: CASSPPPGYEQYF. J is TRBJ2-7 and V is TRBV12-3 or TRBV12-4; D remains ambiguous. Trimming removed 6 bases at V and 4 bases at J, with 13 bases between. This CDR3 has 13 amino acids.

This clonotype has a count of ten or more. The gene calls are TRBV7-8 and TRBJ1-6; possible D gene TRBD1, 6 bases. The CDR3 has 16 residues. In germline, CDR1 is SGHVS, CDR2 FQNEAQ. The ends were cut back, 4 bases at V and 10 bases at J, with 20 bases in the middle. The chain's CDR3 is CASSSPGFRGRSPLHF. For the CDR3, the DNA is TGTGCCAGCAGCTCCCCTGGCTTCAGGGGCCGATCACCCCTCCACTTT. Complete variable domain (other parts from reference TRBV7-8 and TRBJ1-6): GAGVSQSPRYKVAKRGQDVALRCDPISGHVSLFWYQQALGQGPEFLTYFQNEAQLDKSGLPSDRFFAERPEGSVSTLKIQRTQQEDSAVYLCASSSPGFRGRSPLHFGNGTRLTVT.

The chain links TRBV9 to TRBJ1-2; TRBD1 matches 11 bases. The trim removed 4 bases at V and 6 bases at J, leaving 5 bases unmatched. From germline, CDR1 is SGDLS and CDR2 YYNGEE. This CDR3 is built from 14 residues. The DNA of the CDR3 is TGTGCCAGCAGCATTATGGGACAGGGGGATGGCTACACCTTC. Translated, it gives CASSIMGQGDGYTF.

The CDR3 sequence is CASSSEALAKNIQYF. For the CDR3, the DNA is TGTGCCAGCAGCTCTGAGGCCCTAGCCAAAAACATTCAGTACTTC. The chain is built from TRBV5-6 and TRBJ2-4, with D hard to call. The CDR3 is made up of 15 amino acids. V shed 3 bases and J shed 0 bases, with 10 bases lying between them. Germline CDR1 and CDR2: SGHDT and YYEEEE.

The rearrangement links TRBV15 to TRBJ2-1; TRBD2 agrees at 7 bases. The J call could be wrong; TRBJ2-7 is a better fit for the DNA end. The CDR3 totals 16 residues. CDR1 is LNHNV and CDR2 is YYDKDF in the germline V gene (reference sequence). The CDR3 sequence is CATSRGAAGDANEQYF. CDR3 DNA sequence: TGTGCCACCAGCAGAGGCGCGGCGGGAGACGCGAATGAGCAGTACTTC.

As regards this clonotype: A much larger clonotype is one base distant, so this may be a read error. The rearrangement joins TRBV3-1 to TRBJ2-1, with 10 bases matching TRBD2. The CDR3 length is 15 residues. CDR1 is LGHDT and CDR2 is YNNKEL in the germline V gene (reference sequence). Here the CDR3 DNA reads TGTGCCAGCAGTCTCACTAGCGGGGCGTACAAAGAGCAGTTCTTC. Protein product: CASSLTSGAYKEQFF.

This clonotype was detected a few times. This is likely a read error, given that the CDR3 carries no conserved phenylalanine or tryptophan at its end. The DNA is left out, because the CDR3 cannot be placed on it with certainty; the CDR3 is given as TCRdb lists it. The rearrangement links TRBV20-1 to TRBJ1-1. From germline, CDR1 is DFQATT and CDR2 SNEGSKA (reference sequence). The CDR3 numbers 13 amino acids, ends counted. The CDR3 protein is CSARPEMNTEALL.

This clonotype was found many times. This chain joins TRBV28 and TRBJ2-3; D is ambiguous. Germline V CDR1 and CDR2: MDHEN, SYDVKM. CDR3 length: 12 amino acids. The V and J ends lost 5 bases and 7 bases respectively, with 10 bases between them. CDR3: CASSPRLYTQYF. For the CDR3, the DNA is TGTGCCAGCAGTCCCAGGTTATATACGCAGTATTTT.

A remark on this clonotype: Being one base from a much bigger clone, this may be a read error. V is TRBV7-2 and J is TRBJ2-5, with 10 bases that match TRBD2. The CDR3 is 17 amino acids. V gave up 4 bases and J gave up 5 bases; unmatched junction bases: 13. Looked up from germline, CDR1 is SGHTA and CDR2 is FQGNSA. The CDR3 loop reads CASSSLASGSWEETQYF. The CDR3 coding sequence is TGTGCCAGCAGCTCTCTGGCTAGCGGGAGTTGGGAGGAGACCCAGTACTTC.

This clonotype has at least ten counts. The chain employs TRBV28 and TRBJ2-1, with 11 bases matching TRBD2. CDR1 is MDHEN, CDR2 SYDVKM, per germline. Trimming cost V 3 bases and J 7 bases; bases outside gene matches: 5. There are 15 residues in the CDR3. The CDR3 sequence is CASSFSSSGRNEQFF. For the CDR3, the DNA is TGTGCCAGCAGTTTTAGTTCTAGCGGGAGGAATGAGCAGTTCTTC.